What follows is one T cell receptor beta chain and its context. Antigen: not known. The sample belongs to a study of cytomegalovirus exposure and HLA in healthy donors. Study at large: The roughly 130 validation repertoires, a later analysis reported, used the same platform as the approximately 670 repertoires from the first cohort.

Study-wide results and caveats: Most TCRs appeared rarely, but some public TCRs recurred in many donors.

CDR3 length: 15 residues. CDR1 and CDR2 (germline): MGHRA, YSYEKL. V was clipped by 6 bases and J by 2 bases, with 11 bases between them. Method: immunoSEQ multiplex PCR; TCRdb's copy keeps in-frame clones and lacks some. The table lists 150,000 to 200,000 clones, about 85% of them singletons. The sequenced material came from PBMCs. The rearrangement joins TRBV4-1 to TRBJ2-6; possible D gene TRBD2, 6 bases. This TCR derives from a man aged 18 to 35 in good health and CMV-seropositive. The CDR3 protein is CASSLERAGANVLTF. The CDR3 nucleotides are TGCGCCAGCAGTTTAGAGCGGGCTGGGGCCAACGTCCTGACTTTC.